The rows below give T cell receptor beta chains drawn from one sample of a study of graft-versus-host responses after intestinal transplantation. These receptors are not linked to any known antigen. The method was immunoSEQ multiplex PCR; TCRdb's version includes in-frame clones alone and lacks a portion of them. Of 90,000 to 120,000 clones in the sample, over 80% were seen once. This material consisted of unstimulated CD4+ T cells sorted from spleen or lymph node cells, taken before transplant. These TCRs come from a human donor who was the organ donor for an intestinal transplant. The CDR3 runs from the conserved cysteine through the conserved F or W. A D gene is named only where the DNA matches it firmly. Clone size appears in some rows only: once, few, many, or a class for an expanded clone.

size	D	V	J	CDR3	DNA
NA	NA	TRBV27	TRBJ2-1	CASSLRGPSSYNEQFF	TGTGCCAGCAGTTTACGGGGGCCGAGCTCCTACAATGAGCAGTTCTTC
NA	TRBD2	TRBV7-3	TRBJ2-3	CASSPRTSGRADTQYF	TGTGCCAGCAGCCCGCGGACTAGCGGGAGGGCAGATACGCAGTATTTT
NA	TRBD1	TRBV6-4	TRBJ1-2	CASSFEGGSYGYTF	TGTGCCAGCAGTTTCGAAGGGGGCTCCTATGGCTACACCTTC
NA	TRBD1	TRBV30	TRBJ1-3	CAWRGDRGWENTIYF	TGTGCCTGGAGAGGGGACAGGGGCTGGGAAAACACCATATATTTT
NA	NA	TRBV13	TRBJ2-1	CASSLGQGSVYNEQFF	TGTGCCAGCAGCTTAGGACAGGGTAGTGTCTACAATGAGCAGTTCTTC
NA	NA	TRBV19	TRBJ1-1	CASSIDSGGMRTEAFF	TGTGCCAGTAGTATAGATTCCGGGGGAATGAGGACTGAAGCTTTCTTT
few	TRBD1	TRBV6-1	TRBJ2-1	CASSPGQGPEQFF	TGTGCCAGCAGTCCGGGACAGGGGCCAGAGCAGTTCTTC
NA	NA	TRBV14	TRBJ2-1	CASSQDRVYNEQFF	TGTGCCAGCAGCCAAGATCGGGTGTACAATGAGCAGTTCTTC
NA	NA	TRBV25-1	TRBJ1-1	CASSESRALTFAFF	TGTGCCAGCAGTGAATCCAGGGCCCTCACCTTCGCTTTCTTT
NA	NA	TRBV6-6	TRBJ1-5	CASSYSGQLNQPQHF	TGTGCCAGCAGTTACTCTGGGCAGCTTAATCAGCCCCAGCATTTT
NA	TRBD2	TRBV5-1	TRBJ2-1	CASSLVAGTSNEQFF	TGCGCCAGCAGCTTGGTAGCGGGAACGTCCAATGAGCAGTTCTTC
NA	NA	TRBV5-1	TRBJ1-1	CASSLAVIMNTEAFF	TGCGCCAGCAGCTTGGCCGTCATCATGAACACTGAAGCTTTCTTT
NA	TRBD1	TRBV19	TRBJ2-7	CASIDTGGVEQYF	TGTGCCAGTATCGACACAGGGGGAGTCGAGCAGTACTTC
NA	TRBD2	TRBV4-1	TRBJ2-1	CASSQVLAGGYNEQFF	TGCGCCAGCAGCCAAGTACTAGCGGGGGGATACAATGAGCAGTTCTTC
NA	NA	TRBV29-1	TRBJ1-1	CSVEAYTEAFF	TGCAGCGTGGAGGCCTACACTGAAGCTTTCTTT
NA	NA	TRBV6-5	TRBJ1-1	CASSYSMGTEAFF	TGTGCCAGCAGTTACTCGATGGGGACTGAAGCTTTCTTT
NA	NA	TRBV5-1	TRBJ2-5	CASSLDREGTQYF	TGCGCCAGCAGCTTGGACAGAGAAGGGACCCAGTACTTC
NA	NA	TRBV27	TRBJ1-5	CASSFGRNQPQHF	TGTGCCAGCAGTTTCGGAAGGAATCAGCCCCAGCATTTT
NA	NA	TRBV6-1	TRBJ2-7	CASIARGGSYEQYF	TGTGCCAGCATCGCCAGGGGAGGTTCCTACGAGCAGTACTTC
NA	NA	TRBV5-1	TRBJ1-5	CASSLGSNQPQHF	TGCGCCAGCAGCTTGGGGTCGAATCAGCCCCAGCATTTT
NA	NA	TRBV29-1	TRBJ2-1	CSGAGLGVAEQFF	TGCAGCGGCGCGGGACTGGGGGTGGCTGAGCAGTTCTTC
NA	NA	TRBV6-1	TRBJ2-7	CASSSRVPYEQYF	TGTGCCAGCAGTAGCAGGGTGCCCTACGAGCAGTACTTC
NA	NA	TRBV6-6	TRBJ1-2	CASSYDGLRNYGYTF	TGTGCCAGCAGTTACGACGGATTACGAAACTATGGCTACACCTTC
few	TRBD2	TRBV10-2	TRBJ2-1	CASTASGRGNEQFF	TGCGCCAGCACGGCTAGCGGGAGGGGGAATGAGCAGTTCTTC